Shown below are 15 T cell receptor beta chains from a single sample sequenced in a study of T cells in Graves' hyperthyroidism and ophthalmopathy. Using RNA transcripts as the source, TCR beta CDR3 regions were amplified. Primed by the HTBI set, a first-round RT-PCR was run on the TCR CDR3. Each CDR3 protein is one row after TCRdb ran MiXCR on the multiplex PCR reads. The sample records about 350,000 distinct CDR3 sequences, about 20% being singletons. The sequenced sample consisted of blood. The receptors originated from a young woman with Graves' hyperthyroidism.

At least ten counts were recorded for this clonotype. Written as DNA, the CDR3 is TGCGCCAGCAGAACAGGGGAGACTGAAGCTTTCTTT. Residues: CASRTGETEAFF. V and J are TRBV10-2 and TRBJ1-1, with 7 bases lining up with TRBD1. The CDR3 is 12 residues long. CDR1 WSHSY and CDR2 SAAADI come from the germline V gene. Trimming removed 6 bases from V and 5 bases from J; junction bases left unmatched: 3.

This clonotype was found many times. The chain has TRBV13 and TRBJ1-2, with D possibly TRBD1 on 6 matching bases. This CDR3 contains 13 residues. The V end lost 5 bases, the J end lost 4 bases, and 11 bases lay between the germline ends. CDR1 is PRHDT, CDR2 FYEKMQ, per germline (reference sequence). The CDR3 sequence: CASSARGGYGYTF. The CDR3 coding sequence is TGTGCCAGCAGCGCGAGAGGGGGCTATGGCTACACCTTC.

This clonotype was seen at least ten times. The gene calls are TRBV6-1 and TRBJ1-5; D is possibly TRBD1 (6 bases). The CDR3 loop spans 15 amino acids. V gave up 7 bases and J gave up 4 bases, with 17 bases separating them. Per the germline V gene, CDR1 is MNHNS and CDR2 is SASEGT. The CDR3: CASKLSGHYNQPQHF. The CDR3 DNA follows: TGTGCCAGCAAACTCTCGGGACATTATAATCAGCCCCAGCATTTT.

This clonotype was seen at least ten times. The rearrangement uses TRBV5-1 and TRBJ2-5, with 10 bases that match TRBD2. The CDR3 spans 16 residues. Germline-derived CDR1 and CDR2 are SGHRS and YFSETQ. With V trimmed by 2 bases and J by 0 bases, 4 bases remained unmatched. The CDR3: CASSFGTSVYQETQYF. The CDR3, as DNA: TGCGCCAGCAGCTTCGGGACTAGCGTTTACCAAGAGACCCAGTACTTC. Using reference TRBV5-1 and TRBJ2-5 for the parts outside the CDR3, the full variable domain is KAGVTQTPRYLIKTRGQQVTLSCSPISGHRSVSWYQQTPGQGLQFLFEYFSETQRNKGNFPGRFSGRQFSNSRSEMNVSTLELGDSALYLCASSFGTSVYQETQYFGPGTRLLVL.

This clonotype came up many times. The chain carries TRBV6-5 and TRBJ1-2; 8 nucleotides agree with TRBD1. The CDR3 covers 12 residues. The trim removed 8 bases at V and 8 bases at J, leaving 7 bases unmatched. Germline V gene sequence: CDR1 MNHEY, CDR2 SVGAGI. CDR3 loop: CASRTGKGGYTF. The CDR3, as DNA: TGTGCCAGCCGGACAGGGAAAGGGGGCTACACCTTC.

This clonotype was counted many times. The rearrangement links TRBV6-4 to TRBJ1-5, with D hard to call. Germline lookup yields CDR1 MRHNA and CDR2 SNTAGT. CDR3 length: 16 amino acids. The germline V and J ends were trimmed by 3 bases and 0 bases, with 12 bases remaining between them. The CDR3 here is CASSESGGDSNQPQHF. In DNA, the CDR3 is TGTGCCAGCAGTGAATCCGGTGGGGATAGCAATCAGCCCCAGCATTTT.

This clonotype was detected ten times or more. The chain combines TRBV7-2 with TRBJ1-2, with D uncertain. CDR3 length: 14 amino acids. Germline assignment: CDR1 SGHTA and CDR2 FQGNSA. The V end lost 5 bases, the J end lost 8 bases, and 18 bases lay between the germline ends. In DNA form, the CDR3 reads TGTGCCAGCAGCGCGCCTCGGCCGACGCAAGGCTACACCTTC. Translation: CASSAPRPTQGYTF.

Note on this clonotype: Germline and junction disagree at one end, which may indicate a read error. The CDR3 DNA sequence: TGTGCCAGCAGCGCCAGACAGGCGGGGACTGAAGCTTGCTTT. Its translation is CASSARQAGTEACF. This chain links TRBV9 with TRBJ1-1, with a possible D match to TRBD1 (6 bases). Germline CDR1 reads SGDLS; CDR2 reads YYNGEE. The length of the CDR3 is 14 residues.

This clonotype came up many times. At one of its ends the junction is not consistent with the germline gene, which may arise from a read error. The gene calls are TRBV18 and TRBJ1-1; D is unclear. The CDR3 consists of 14 residues. The germline V gene has CDR1 KGHSH and CDR2 LQKENI. In DNA, the CDR3 is TGTGCCAGCTCAGACCCTTTGGGGAACACTAAAGCTTTCTTT. This sequence encodes CASSDPLGNTKAFF.

Comments on this clonotype: The conserved phenylalanine or tryptophan normally closing the CDR3 is absent here, so this likely arose from a read error. The DNA is omitted, as the CDR3 cannot be located on it reliably, and the CDR3 follows TCRdb's listing. The chain couples TRBV7-8 to TRBJ1-5; the table's D gene call, TRBD1, was not cross checked with the DNA. The germline V gene has CDR1 SGHVS and CDR2 FQNEAQ. The CDR3 has 16 amino acids, counting both end residues. The CDR3 region is CASSPRTGISNQPQRL.

This clonotype has at least ten counts. J is TRBJ2-7 and V is TRBV6-1; 9 positions match TRBD1. Germline V gene lookup returns CDR1 MNHNS and CDR2 SASEGT. CDR3 length: 13 residues. With 8 bases clipped from V and 2 bases from J, the junction kept 4 bases outside the gene matches. The DNA for the CDR3 is TGTGCCAGCGGGAGGGACAGGGCCTACGAGCAGTACTTC. This encodes CASGRDRAYEQYF.

This clonotype was counted at least ten times. This chain connects TRBV5-1 to TRBJ2-2; no clear D gene. V lost 0 bases and J 1 base, leaving 7 bases between the germline ends. In germline, CDR1 is SGHRS, CDR2 YFSETQ. The CDR3 consists of 15 residues. CDR3 DNA sequence: TGCGCCAGCAGCTTGGGTCAGATGAACACCGGGGAGCTGTTTTTT. It encodes CASSLGQMNTGELFF. Looking up the rest from reference TRBV5-1 and TRBJ2-2 gives the full variable domain: KAGVTQTPRYLIKTRGQQVTLSCSPISGHRSVSWYQQTPGQGLQFLFEYFSETQRNKGNFPGRFSGRQFSNSRSEMNVSTLELGDSALYLCASSLGQMNTGELFFGEGSRLTVL.

At least ten counts were recorded for this clonotype. The CDR3: CASISSGTGNYGYTF. The CDR3 nucleotides are TGTGCCAGCATTTCGTCTGGGACAGGGAATTATGGCTACACCTTC. The chain has TRBV6-5 and TRBJ1-2; 9 bases match TRBD1. The trim removed 7 bases at V and 5 bases at J, leaving 11 bases unmatched. This CDR3 region has 15 residues. Germline V CDR1 and CDR2: MNHEY, SVGAGI.

The chain couples TRBV18 to TRBJ1-2, with 8 nucleotides matching TRBD1. The CDR3 totals 15 residues. V trimming: 5 bases; J trimming: 2 bases; junction bases outside the gene matches: 7. CDR1 is KGHSH, CDR2 LQKENI, per germline. The CDR3 region has the DNA TGTGCCAGCTCATCGGAGACAGGGGCCAACTATGGCTACACCTTC. The encoded protein is CASSSETGANYGYTF. The whole variable domain, filled in from reference TRBV18 and TRBJ1-2, reads NAGVMQNPRHLVRRRGQEARLRCSPMKGHSHVYWYRQLPEEGLKFMVYLQKENIIDESGMPKERFSAEFPKEGPSILRIQQVVRGDSAAYFCASSSETGANYGYTFGSGTRLTVV.

The chain links TRBV6-2 or TRBV6-3 to TRBJ1-1; D is uncertain. Germline CDR1 is MNHEY and CDR2 is SVGEGT. V lost 0 bases and J 1 base, leaving 9 bases between the germline ends. There are 15 residues in the CDR3. DNA for the CDR3: TGTGCCAGCAGTTACTCTCCAGGAGAGAACACTGAAGCTTTCTTT. This gives the protein CASSYSPGENTEAFF.